The entry below describes one T cell receptor beta chain. The length of the CDR3 is 12 residues. CDR1 is SEHNR and CDR2 is FQNEAQ in the germline V gene (reference sequence). V was trimmed by 4 bases and J by 2 bases, leaving 5 bases between them. The protocol was immunoSEQ multiplex PCR, while the TCRdb copy is restricted to in-frame clones and leaves out a portion. The table lists roughly 130,000 clones, roughly 94% of them singletons. These data are taken from a study of control samples from healthy donors and cancer patients. This TCR came from a man aged 60-69 years with colorectal cancer. The specimen sequenced was PBMCs. The V gene is TRBV7-9, the J gene TRBJ2-5; no clear D. CDR3 in DNA: TGTGCCAGCAGCTCCAATCAAGAGACCCAGTACTTC. Its protein product is CASSSNQETQYF.